The 16 T cell receptor beta chains below were found in one sample sequenced in a study of T cell responses to AZD1222 COVID-19 vaccine (dated by TCRdb to the early 2020s). The receptor library was made with the immunoSEQ multiplex PCR assay. This immuneACCESS table, as held by TCRdb, lists in-frame sequences with V and J called but not all clones. Of the missing ones, under half trace to an unresolved V gene in checked studies; the others have no known cause. Present in this sample are roughly 140,000 clones, 88% of which were seen just once. The ten top clones hold around 2.2% of the sample. In the paper's terms, the time point label means: baseline before first vaccination. This specimen was peripheral blood, taken on day 0 of AZD1222 vaccination. These receptors originate from an adult in good health.

This clone has a single count. V usage is TRBV5-4 and J usage is TRBJ2-3; TRBD2 matches at 11 bases. Trimming cost V 4 bases and J 3 bases; bases outside gene matches: 7. Looked up from germline, CDR1 is SGHNT and CDR2 is YYREEE (reference sequence). This CDR3 is 16 amino acids long. The CDR3: CASSVPPSGRTDTQYF. As DNA, the CDR3 is TGTGCCAGCAGCGTCCCCCCTAGCGGGAGGACAGATACGCAGTATTTT.

The rearrangement joins TRBV19 to TRBJ2-3; the match to TRBD2 covers 16 bases. V lost 9 bases and J lost 3; bases outside the gene matches: 18. The CDR3 is 20 residues long. Germline CDR1 reads LNHDA; CDR2 reads SQIVND (reference sequence). The CDR3 is CARASLPGLAGGIRTDTQYF. The CDR3, as DNA: TGTGCCAGGGCCTCTCTACCGGGACTAGCGGGAGGGATTAGGACAGATACGCAGTATTTT.

The table lists this clone with a few counts. The DNA of the CDR3 is TGCGCCAGCAGCCAAGAAAAAGGGGCGCCGGGAGAGACCCAGTACTTC. Amino acid sequence: CASSQEKGAPGETQYF. This chain joins TRBV4-1 and TRBJ2-5, with D possibly TRBD1 on 5 matching bases. The CDR3 covers 16 residues. CDR1 is MGHRA, CDR2 YSYEKL, per germline. V shed 0 bases and J shed 4 bases, with 15 bases lying between them.

This clone has just one count. This chain uses TRBV6-5 with TRBJ2-2; perhaps TRBD2 as D (5 bases). CDR1 is MNHEY and CDR2 is SVGAGI in the germline V gene. The CDR3 covers 11 residues. The ends were cut back, 1 base at V and 13 bases at J, with 7 bases in the middle. As DNA, the CDR3 is TGTGCCAGCAGTTACTTAGGGAGGCTGTTTTTT. It is translated as CASSYLGRLFF.

The gene calls are TRBV28 and TRBJ2-7, with 8 bases fitting TRBD2. The V gene's germline CDR1 is MDHEN and CDR2 SYDVKM. With V trimmed by 6 bases and J by 4 bases, 8 bases remained unmatched. The length of the CDR3 is 14 residues. The CDR3, as DNA: TGTGCCAGCAGCCCAGGGACTAGATGGTACGAGCAGTACTTC. Protein sequence: CASSPGTRWYEQYF.

The chain is built from TRBV7-3 and TRBJ2-1; 12 bases fit TRBD2. Trimming removed 5 bases from V and 6 bases from J; junction bases left unmatched: 5. This CDR3 is built from 15 residues. Looked up from germline, CDR1 is SGHTA and CDR2 is FQGTGA. CDR3 DNA sequence: TGTGCCAGCAGCCGTCTAGCGGGAGGGGGCAATGAGCAGTTCTTC. Encoded protein: CASSRLAGGGNEQFF.

This chain connects TRBV13 to TRBJ2-3; D gene unclear. Between the trimmed V and J ends, which lost 5 bases and 0 bases, there was a span of 9 bases. Germline-derived CDR1 and CDR2 are PRHDT and FYEKMQ (reference sequence). This CDR3 spans 14 amino acids. CDR3 coding DNA: TGTGCCAGCAGCGGCAAAGAAAGCACAGATACGCAGTATTTT. It specifies CASSGKESTDTQYF.

The genes are TRBV7-2 and TRBJ2-5, with D possibly matching TRBD2 (6 bases). Germline loops: CDR1 SGHTA, CDR2 FQGNSA. The CDR3 sequence is 14 residues long. V was cut by 8 bases and J by 3 bases, with 16 bases left in between. The DNA of the CDR3 is TGTGCCAGCGGGGCCGGGAGCTCCAAAGAGACCCAGTACTTC. This codes for CASGAGSSKETQYF. Supplemented by reference TRBV7-2 and TRBJ2-5, the full variable domain reads GAGVSQSPSNKVTEKGKDVELRCDPISGHTALYWYRQSLGQGLEFLIYFQGNSAPDKSGLPSDRFSAERTGGSVSTLTIQRTQQEDSAVYLCASGAGSSKETQYFGPGTRLLVL.

This clone was picked up one time. This chain joins TRBV19 and TRBJ1-2; 7 bases match TRBD1. The J segment lost 2 bases and the V segment lost 2 bases, leaving 5 bases of the junction unmatched. Germline V gene sequence: CDR1 LNHDA, CDR2 SQIVND (reference sequence). The CDR3 spans 15 residues. CDR3 region: CASSIPGQYNYGYTF. The CDR3 bases are TGTGCCAGTAGTATACCGGGACAGTACAACTATGGCTACACCTTC.

The chain joins TRBV6-5 to TRBJ2-5, with 8 bases lining up with TRBD1. Germline V CDR1 and CDR2: MNHEY, SVGAGI. There are 14 residues in the CDR3. V gave up 6 bases and J gave up 5 bases; unmatched junction bases: 8. CDR3 sequence reads: CASRGQVPSETQYF. CDR3 coding DNA: TGTGCCAGCAGGGGACAGGTCCCTTCGGAGACCCAGTACTTC.

The J gene is TRBJ2-2, the V gene TRBV6-4; perhaps TRBD2 as D (5 bases). CDR1 and CDR2 from the germline V gene are MRHNA and SNTAGT. V lost 5 bases and J 3 bases, leaving 13 bases between the germline ends. This CDR3 region has 15 residues. The DNA of the CDR3 is TGTGCCAGCAGTCAAGACGGAGGAGACACCGGGGAGCTGTTTTTT. Encoded protein: CASSQDGGDTGELFF.

The V call is TRBV10-1, the J call TRBJ2-2; D call uncertain. Germline V gene data show CDR1 as WNHNN and CDR2 as SYGVQD (reference sequence). Between the trimmed V and J ends, which lost 0 bases and 8 bases, there was a span of 19 bases. CDR3 size: 17 residues. This CDR3 reads CASSESGPRTLEGELFF. CDR3 in DNA: TGCGCCAGCAGTGAGTCAGGGCCCCGGACCTTGGAGGGGGAGCTGTTTTTT.

CDR3 bases: TGTGCCACCAGTCCAGGAGTCTCCTACAATGAGCAGTTCTTC. This encodes CATSPGVSYNEQFF. This chain links TRBV24-1 with TRBJ2-1; no clear D gene. Germline V CDR1 and CDR2: KGHDR, SFDVKD. This CDR3 has 14 residues. V was pared by 6 bases and J by 0 bases, with 8 bases between.

The V gene is TRBV6-1, the J gene TRBJ2-1; 7 bases are a match to TRBD2. CDR3 length equals 17 residues. With V trimmed by 4 bases and J by 0 bases, 9 bases remained unmatched. Germline loops: CDR1 MNHNS, CDR2 SASEGT. This chain's CDR3 is CASSAFLADPSYNEQFF. CDR3 in DNA: TGTGCCAGCAGTGCATTCCTAGCGGACCCCTCCTACAATGAGCAGTTCTTC.

The count of this clone is one. The J gene is TRBJ1-1, the V gene TRBV6-5, with D uncertain. Between the trimmed V and J ends, which lost 4 bases and 6 bases, there was a span of 18 bases. This CDR3 region has 15 residues. Germline V lookup: CDR1 MNHEY, CDR2 SVGAGI. The CDR3 region has the DNA TGTGCCAGCAGTTCCTTACTCGTTATGGCCTCTGAAGCTTTCTTT. It yields the protein CASSSLLVMASEAFF.

The rearrangement links TRBV2 to TRBJ2-7, with 11 nucleotides matching TRBD2. CDR1 and CDR2 from the germline V gene are SNHLY and FYNNEI. CDR3 length: 15 amino acids. The ends lost 7 bases at V and 1 base at J; junction bases unmatched: 6. CDR3 sequence reads: CASMKTSGDSYEQYF. The DNA of the CDR3 is TGTGCCAGCATGAAGACTAGCGGGGATTCCTACGAGCAGTACTTC.